This T cell receptor beta chain was observed in a study of response to subunit inactivated influenza vaccine. Worth noting for this clonotype: No antigen is known for it.

Whole-study findings and limits: Few additional T cells are recruited per seasonal influenza vaccination, authors suggested.

Using its own MiXCR run on the RT-PCR reads, TCRdb lists one record per CDR3 protein. The table has 860,000 or so distinct CDR3 sequences, less than 25% seen once. The V gene lost 0 bases and the J gene lost 0 bases, with 15 bases spanning the gap. This CDR3 comprises 19 residues. The V gene's germline CDR1 is MDHEN and CDR2 SYDVKM. The clonotype originates from a man aged 50 or older who received an inactivated influenza vaccine. V and J are TRBV28 and TRBJ1-6; D is undetermined. The input for sequencing was PBMCs from blood, taken more than 4 days after vaccination. CDR3 protein: CASSLWPARWSSYNSPLHF. DNA for the CDR3: TGTGCCAGCAGTTTATGGCCTGCTAGGTGGAGCTCCTATAATTCACCCCTCCACTTT.